The source of this TCR beta chain is a study of blood T cells in healthy people across ages. This clonotype was counted only a few times. Its antigen is undetermined. The germline gives CDR1 SGHVS, CDR2 FQNEAQ. Trimming left V 5 bases short and J 0 bases short, with 14 bases between. This CDR3 spans 15 amino acids. Combining a sample-barcoded 5' primer with a J-beta primer mix, a second PCR ran for about 6 to 12 cycles. Every single cDNA molecule received a tag from a template-switch adaptor with 12 random nucleotides. TCRdb re-analysed the 5' RACE reads in MiXCR, keeping a single row per CDR3 protein. The top ten clones hold roughly 7.9% of a sample with roughly 1,500,000 distinct CDR3 sequences, around 39% of them seen once. Study results and caveats: Long-lived donors exceeded aged donors in naive CD4+ cells and diversity. TCR beta diversity, measured per million T cells, fell in a roughly linear way with age.

The rearrangement uses TRBV7-8 and TRBJ2-7; D unclear. Sequenced input: blood. The receptor was derived from a woman younger than 35 in good health. The CDR3, as DNA: TGTGCCAGCAGCCCCCCCGCAGTAGGCTCCTACGAGCAGTACTTC. It translates to CASSPPAVGSYEQYF.